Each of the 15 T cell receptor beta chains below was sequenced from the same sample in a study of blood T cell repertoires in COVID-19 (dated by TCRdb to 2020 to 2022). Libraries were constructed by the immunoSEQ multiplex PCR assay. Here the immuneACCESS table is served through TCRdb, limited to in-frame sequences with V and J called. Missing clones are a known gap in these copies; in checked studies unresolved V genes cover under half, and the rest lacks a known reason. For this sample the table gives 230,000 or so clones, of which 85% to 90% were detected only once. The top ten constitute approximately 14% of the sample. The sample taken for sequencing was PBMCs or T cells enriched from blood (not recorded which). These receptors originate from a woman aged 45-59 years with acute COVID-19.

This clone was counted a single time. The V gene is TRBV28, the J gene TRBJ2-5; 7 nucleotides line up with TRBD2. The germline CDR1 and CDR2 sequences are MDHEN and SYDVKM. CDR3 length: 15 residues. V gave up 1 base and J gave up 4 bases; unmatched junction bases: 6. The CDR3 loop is CASSLFGGLRETQYF. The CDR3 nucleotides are TGTGCCAGCAGTTTATTCGGGGGGTTACGAGAGACCCAGTACTTC.

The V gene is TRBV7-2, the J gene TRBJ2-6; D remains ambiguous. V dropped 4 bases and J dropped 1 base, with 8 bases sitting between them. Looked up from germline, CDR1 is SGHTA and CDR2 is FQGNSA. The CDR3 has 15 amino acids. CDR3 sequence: CASSSLRSGANVLTF. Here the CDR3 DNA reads TGTGCCAGCAGCTCCCTACGGTCTGGGGCCAACGTCCTGACTTTC. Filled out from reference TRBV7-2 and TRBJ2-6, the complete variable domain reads GAGVSQSPSNKVTEKGKDVELRCDPISGHTALYWYRQSLGQGLEFLIYFQGNSAPDKSGLPSDRFSAERTGGSVSTLTIQRTQQEDSAVYLCASSSLRSGANVLTFGAGSRLTVL.

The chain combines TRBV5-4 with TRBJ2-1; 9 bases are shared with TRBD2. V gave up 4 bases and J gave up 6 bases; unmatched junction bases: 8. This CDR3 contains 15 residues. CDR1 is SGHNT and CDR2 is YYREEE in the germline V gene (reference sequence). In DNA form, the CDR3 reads TGTGCCAGCAGCCCCATAGCGGGAGACCTCAATGAGCAGTTCTTC. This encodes CASSPIAGDLNEQFF.

The CDR3: CASSTRQTVQETQYF. In nucleotides, the CDR3 is TGTGCCAGCTCAACGCGCCAGACAGTCCAAGAGACCCAGTACTTC. The V call is TRBV18, the J call TRBJ2-5, with D perhaps matching TRBD1 (5 bases). The CDR3 covers 15 residues. Trimming left V 5 bases short and J 1 base short, with 14 bases between. Germline lookup yields CDR1 KGHSH and CDR2 LQKENI.

CDR3: CASSGDREVSYEQYF. The CDR3 DNA follows: TGTGCCAGCAGCGGGGACAGGGAGGTTTCCTACGAGCAGTACTTC. This sequence joins TRBV27 and TRBJ2-7; TRBD1 matches 9 bases. J gave up 1 base and V 6 bases, and 7 bases lay outside the gene matches. CDR1 is MNHEY and CDR2 is SMNVEV in the germline V gene (reference sequence). The CDR3 length is 15 residues.

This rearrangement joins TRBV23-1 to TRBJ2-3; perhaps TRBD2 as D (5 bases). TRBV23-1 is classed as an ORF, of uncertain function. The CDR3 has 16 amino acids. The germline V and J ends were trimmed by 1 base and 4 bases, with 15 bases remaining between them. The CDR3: CASSQCLGPGADTQYF. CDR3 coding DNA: TGCGCCAGCAGTCAATGTCTAGGGCCCGGGGCAGATACGCAGTATTTT.

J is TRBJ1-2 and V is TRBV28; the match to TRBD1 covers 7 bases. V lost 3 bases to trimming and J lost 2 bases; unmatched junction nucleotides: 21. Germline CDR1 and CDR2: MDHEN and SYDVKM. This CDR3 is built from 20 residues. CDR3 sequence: CASSFSSSTGSKGWNYGYTF. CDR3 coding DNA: TGTGCCAGCAGTTTTAGTTCCTCGACAGGGTCAAAGGGATGGAACTATGGCTACACCTTC.

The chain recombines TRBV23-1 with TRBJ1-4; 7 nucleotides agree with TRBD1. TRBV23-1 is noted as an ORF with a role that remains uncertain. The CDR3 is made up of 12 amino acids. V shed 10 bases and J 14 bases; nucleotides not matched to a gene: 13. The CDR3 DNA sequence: TGCGCCATCCCCGTCGATAGGGGGCTTCTGTTTTTT. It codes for CAIPVDRGLLFF.

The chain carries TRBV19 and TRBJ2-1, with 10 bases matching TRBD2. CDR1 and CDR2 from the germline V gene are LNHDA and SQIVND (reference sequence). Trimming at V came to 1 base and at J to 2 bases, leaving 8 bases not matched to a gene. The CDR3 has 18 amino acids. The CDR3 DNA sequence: TGTGCCAGTAGTATAGCAGCGGGAGGGCCACTCACCTACAATGAGCAGTTCTTC. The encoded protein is CASSIAAGGPLTYNEQFF.

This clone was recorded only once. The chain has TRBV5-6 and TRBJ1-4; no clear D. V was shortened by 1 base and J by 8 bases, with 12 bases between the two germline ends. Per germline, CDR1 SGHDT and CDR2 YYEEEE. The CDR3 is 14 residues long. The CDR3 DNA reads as TGTGCCAGCAGCTTGTATGGGAGTAGCGAAAAACTGTTTTTT. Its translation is CASSLYGSSEKLFF.

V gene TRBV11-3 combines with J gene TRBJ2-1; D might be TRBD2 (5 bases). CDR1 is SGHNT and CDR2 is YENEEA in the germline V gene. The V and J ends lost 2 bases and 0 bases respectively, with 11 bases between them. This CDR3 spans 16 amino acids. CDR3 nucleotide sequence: TGTGCCAGCAGCTTATTAACGGGGAGCTCCTACAATGAGCAGTTCTTC. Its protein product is CASSLLTGSSYNEQFF.

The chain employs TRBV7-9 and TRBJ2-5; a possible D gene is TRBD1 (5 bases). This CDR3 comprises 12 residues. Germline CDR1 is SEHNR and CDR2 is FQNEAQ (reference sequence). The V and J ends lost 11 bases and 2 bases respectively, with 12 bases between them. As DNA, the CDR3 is TGTGCCTCAGGGATTGAACAAGAGACCCAGTACTTC. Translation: CASGIEQETQYF.

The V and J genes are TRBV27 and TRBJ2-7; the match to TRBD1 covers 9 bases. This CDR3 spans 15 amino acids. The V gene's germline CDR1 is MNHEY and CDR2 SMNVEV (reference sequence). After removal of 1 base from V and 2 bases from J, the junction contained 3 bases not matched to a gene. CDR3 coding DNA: TGTGCCAGCAGTTTATTGGGACAGGGCCCCTACGAGCAGTACTTC. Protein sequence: CASSLLGQGPYEQYF.

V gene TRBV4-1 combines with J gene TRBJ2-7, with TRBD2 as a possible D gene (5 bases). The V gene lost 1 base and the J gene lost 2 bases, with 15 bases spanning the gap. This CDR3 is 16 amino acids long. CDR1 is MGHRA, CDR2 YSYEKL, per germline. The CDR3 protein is CASSQVTRTLTYEQYF. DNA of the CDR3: TGCGCCAGCAGCCAAGTAACTAGGACCCTGACCTACGAGCAGTACTTC.

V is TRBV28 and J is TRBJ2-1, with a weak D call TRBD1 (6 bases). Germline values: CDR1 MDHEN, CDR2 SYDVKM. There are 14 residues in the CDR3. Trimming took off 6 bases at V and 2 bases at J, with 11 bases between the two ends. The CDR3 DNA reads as TGTGCCAGCAGATACAGGGCCACCTACAATGAGCAGTTCTTC. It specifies CASRYRATYNEQFF.